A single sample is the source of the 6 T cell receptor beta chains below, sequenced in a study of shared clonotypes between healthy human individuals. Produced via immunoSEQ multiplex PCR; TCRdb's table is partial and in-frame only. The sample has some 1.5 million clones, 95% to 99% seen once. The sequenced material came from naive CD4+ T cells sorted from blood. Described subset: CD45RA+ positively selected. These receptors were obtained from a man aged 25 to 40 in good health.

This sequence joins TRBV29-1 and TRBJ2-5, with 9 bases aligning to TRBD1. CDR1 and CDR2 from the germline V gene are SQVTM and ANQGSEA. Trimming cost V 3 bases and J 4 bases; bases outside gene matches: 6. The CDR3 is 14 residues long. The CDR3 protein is CSVDKTGGAETQYF. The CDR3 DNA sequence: TGCAGCGTTGACAAGACAGGGGGAGCAGAGACCCAGTACTTC. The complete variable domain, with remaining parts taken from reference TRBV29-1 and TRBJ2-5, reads SAVISQKPSRDICQRGTSLTIQCQVDSQVTMMFWYRQQPGQSLTLIATANQGSEATYESGFVIDKFPISRPNLTFSTLTVSNMSPEDSSIYLCSVDKTGGAETQYFGPGTRLLVL.

The CDR3 region is CASSRGRGTEQGGEAFF. CDR3 coding DNA: TGTGCCAGCTCACGGGGCCGGGGGACCGAGCAAGGTGGTGAAGCTTTCTTT. The chain carries TRBV18 and TRBJ1-1, with a tentative D call TRBD1 (5 bases). This CDR3 region has 17 residues. V dropped 4 bases and J dropped 7 bases, with 25 bases sitting between them. Germline CDR1 is KGHSH and CDR2 is LQKENI.

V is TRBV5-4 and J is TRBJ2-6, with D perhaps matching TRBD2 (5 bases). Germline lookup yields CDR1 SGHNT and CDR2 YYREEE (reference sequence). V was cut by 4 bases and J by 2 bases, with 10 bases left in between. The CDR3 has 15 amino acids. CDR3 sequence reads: CASSRDGTGANVLTF. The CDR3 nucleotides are TGTGCCAGCAGCCGCGACGGGACTGGGGCCAACGTCCTGACTTTC.

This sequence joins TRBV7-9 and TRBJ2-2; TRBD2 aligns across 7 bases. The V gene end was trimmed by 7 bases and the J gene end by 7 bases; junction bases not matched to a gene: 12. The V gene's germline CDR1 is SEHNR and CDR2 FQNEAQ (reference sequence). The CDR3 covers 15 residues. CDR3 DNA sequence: TGTGCCAGCACCCCTAGGCGGGAGTCGAACGGGGAGCTGTTTTTT. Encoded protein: CASTPRRESNGELFF.

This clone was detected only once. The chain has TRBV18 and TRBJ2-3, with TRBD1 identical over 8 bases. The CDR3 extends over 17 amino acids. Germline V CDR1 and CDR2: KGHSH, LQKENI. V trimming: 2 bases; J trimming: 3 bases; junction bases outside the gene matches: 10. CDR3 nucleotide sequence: TGTGCCAGCTCACCAGGGTCCCAGGGGGCTGGAACAGATACGCAGTATTTT. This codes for CASSPGSQGAGTDTQYF.

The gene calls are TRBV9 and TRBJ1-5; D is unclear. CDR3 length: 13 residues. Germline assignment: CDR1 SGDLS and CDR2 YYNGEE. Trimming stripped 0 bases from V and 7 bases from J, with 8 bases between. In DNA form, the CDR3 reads TGTGCCAGCAGCGTAGATGTAGCCCAGCCCCAGCATTTT. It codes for CASSVDVAQPQHF.